Listed below are T cell receptor beta chains from one sample, sequenced in a study of blood T cell repertoires in COVID-19. TCRdb keeps only in-frame clones here, not all; method: immunoSEQ multiplex PCR. The data show about 200,000 clones, 70% to 90% seen once. The specimen was PBMCs or T cells enriched from blood (not recorded which). The origin of the receptors is a woman aged 18-29 years who had recovered from COVID-19. Each CDR3 is given with its conserved first and last residue. The D gene is left open where the match is weak. The size entry is marked missing in some rows and otherwise reads once, few, many or a size class.

J	size	V	D	CDR3	DNA
TRBJ2-7	.	TRBV30	.	CAWSAEGEQYF	TGTGCCTGGAGCGCCGAGGGCGAGCAGTACTTC
TRBJ1-2	.	TRBV2	.	CASSPNRHASEGYTF	TGTGCCAGCAGTCCGAACCGGCACGCCTCGGAGGGCTACACCTTC
TRBJ2-2	.	TRBV27	TRBD2	CASTSGLAGVGELFF	TGTGCCAGCACATCGGGACTAGCGGGGGTCGGGGAGCTGTTTTTT
TRBJ1-6	.	TRBV28	TRBD1	CASSETGKVSPLHF	TGTGCCAGCAGCGAGACAGGGAAGGTTTCACCCCTCCACTTT
TRBJ2-5	.	TRBV7-9	.	CASSSRGSQYF	TGTGCCAGCAGCTCAAGGGGGTCCCAGTACTTC
TRBJ1-5	.	TRBV30	.	CAWSTSGVGNQPQHF	TGTGCCTGGAGTACTTCAGGGGTGGGGAATCAGCCCCAGCATTTT
TRBJ2-7	.	TRBV4-2	TRBD2	CASSQLEGGGSYEQYF	TGTGCCAGCAGCCAACTGGAGGGCGGGGGTTCCTACGAGCAGTACTTC
TRBJ1-6	.	TRBV5-1	.	CASSLVPGDSPLHF	TGCGCCAGCAGCTTGGTTCCCGGGGATTCACCCCTCCACTTT
TRBJ1-2	once	TRBV14	.	CASSQGGAYGYTF	TGTGCCAGCAGCCAGGGGGGAGCCTATGGCTACACCTTC
TRBJ1-1	once	TRBV21-1	.	CASTSGHNTEAFF	TGTGCCTCCACATCGGGACACAACACTGAAGCTTTCTTT
TRBJ1-2	.	TRBV11-2	.	CASSLNAGLLNYGYTF	TGTGCCAGCAGCTTGAACGCAGGATTATTAAACTATGGCTACACCTTC
TRBJ1-1	.	TRBV19	.	CASSIDHRRQNTMNTEAFF	TGTGCCAGTAGTATAGATCACAGGAGACAAAATACCATGAACACTGAAGCTTTCTTT
TRBJ1-2	.	TRBV7-3	.	CASSADSNYGYTF	TGTGCCAGCAGCGCCGACTCTAACTATGGCTACACCTTC
TRBJ2-5	.	TRBV7-9	.	CASGSSGQETQYF	TGTGCCAGCGGGTCGAGCGGGCAAGAGACCCAGTACTTC
TRBJ1-2	.	TRBV27	.	CASSPSVGDGYTF	TGTGCCAGCAGCCCCAGCGTGGGTGATGGCTACACCTTC
TRBJ1-2	.	TRBV2	.	CASSLGGSYGYTF	TGTGCCAGCAGTCTCGGGGGGTCCTATGGCTACACCTTC
TRBJ1-4	once	TRBV6-6	TRBD1	CASSPPRTGVNEKLFF	TGTGCCAGCAGCCCTCCTCGGACAGGGGTTAATGAAAAACTGTTTTTT
TRBJ1-1	once	TRBV4-1	.	CASSQLRGGWTEAFF	TGCGCCAGCAGCCAACTCCGGGGGGGATGGACTGAAGCTTTCTTT
TRBJ1-1	.	TRBV4-1	.	CASSQDTGNTEAFF	TGCGCCAGCAGCCAAGATACGGGGAACACTGAAGCTTTCTTT
TRBJ2-7	once	TRBV2	TRBD2	CASRPTSGSSYEQYF	TGTGCCAGCAGGCCGACTAGCGGCAGCTCCTACGAGCAGTACTTC
TRBJ2-2	once	TRBV11-2	.	CASSPAGGELFF	TGTGCCAGCAGCCCAGCGGGCGGGGAGCTGTTTTTT
TRBJ1-2	.	TRBV7-3	.	CASSLLEGDGYTF	TGTGCCAGCAGCTTACTTGAAGGGGATGGCTACACCTTC
TRBJ2-7	.	TRBV5-1	TRBD1	CASSLTGTGSYEQYF	TGCGCCAGCAGCCTGACCGGGACAGGGTCCTACGAGCAGTACTTC
TRBJ1-2	.	TRBV7-9	.	CASSSDKLYGYTF	TGTGCCAGCAGCTCGGACAAACTCTATGGCTACACCTTC
TRBJ2-1	.	TRBV9	TRBD1	CASSVQGAGGENEQFF	TGTGCCAGCAGCGTCCAGGGGGCCGGAGGGGAGAATGAGCAGTTCTTC
TRBJ2-2	.	TRBV5-1	TRBD1	CASGQADNTGELFF	TGCGCCAGCGGACAGGCAGACAACACCGGGGAGCTGTTTTTT
TRBJ2-7	few	TRBV5-4	TRBD1	CASSKGTVAYEQYF	TGTGCCAGCAGCAAAGGGACAGTTGCCTACGAGCAGTACTTC
TRBJ2-7	.	TRBV10-3	.	CAISEIDREDSYEQYF	TGTGCCATCAGTGAAATCGACAGGGAGGACTCCTACGAGCAGTACTTC
TRBJ2-3	once	TRBV27	TRBD2	CASSLNAPGGGVPDTQYF	TGTGCCAGCAGTTTAAATGCCCCGGGCGGGGGGGTACCGGATACGCAGTATTTT
TRBJ1-1	.	TRBV6-2/TRBV6-3	.	CASSPVEGGTEAFF	TGTGCCAGCAGCCCTGTCGAAGGGGGAACTGAAGCTTTCTTT
TRBJ1-1	.	TRBV15	.	CATSTLTANTEAFF	TGTGCCACCAGCACCCTAACAGCGAACACTGAAGCTTTCTTT
TRBJ1-3	.	TRBV29-1	.	CSERNTIYF	TGCAGCGAGCGAAACACCATATATTTT
TRBJ2-1	.	TRBV13	TRBD2	CASSRRLAGPNEQFF	TGTGCCAGCAGCCGAAGACTAGCCGGGCCCAATGAGCAGTTCTTC
TRBJ2-1	.	TRBV27	TRBD1	CASSQGGGQFF	TGTGCCAGCAGTCAAGGGGGCGGGCAGTTCTTC
TRBJ1-1	.	TRBV18	TRBD1	CASSPFRGLDTEAFF	TGTGCCAGCTCACCTTTTAGGGGGCTCGACACTGAAGCTTTCTTT
TRBJ1-2	.	TRBV2	TRBD1	CASSRTGWNGYTF	TGTGCCAGCAGTAGGACAGGGTGGAATGGCTACACCTTC
TRBJ2-7	.	TRBV4-1	.	CASSARGEQYF	TGCGCCAGCAGCGCGCGCGGCGAGCAGTACTTC
TRBJ1-2	.	TRBV4-2	.	CASSQARGITNYGYTF	TGTGCCAGCAGCCAAGCCCGGGGTATTACTAACTATGGCTACACCTTC
TRBJ2-2	.	TRBV7-3	TRBD1	CASSSNRGTTGELFF	TGTGCCAGCAGTTCAAACAGGGGAACCACCGGGGAGCTGTTTTTT
TRBJ1-1	once	TRBV7-9	TRBD1	CASSFGTVLPEAFF	TGTGCCAGCAGCTTTGGGACAGTCCTCCCTGAAGCTTTCTTT
TRBJ1-4	few	TRBV28	.	CASVAGATNEKLFF	TGTGCCAGCGTGGCAGGCGCAACTAATGAAAAACTGTTTTTT
TRBJ1-5	.	TRBV27	TRBD1	CATNRGGSNQPQHF	TGTGCCACTAACAGGGGGGGCAGCAATCAGCCCCAGCATTTT